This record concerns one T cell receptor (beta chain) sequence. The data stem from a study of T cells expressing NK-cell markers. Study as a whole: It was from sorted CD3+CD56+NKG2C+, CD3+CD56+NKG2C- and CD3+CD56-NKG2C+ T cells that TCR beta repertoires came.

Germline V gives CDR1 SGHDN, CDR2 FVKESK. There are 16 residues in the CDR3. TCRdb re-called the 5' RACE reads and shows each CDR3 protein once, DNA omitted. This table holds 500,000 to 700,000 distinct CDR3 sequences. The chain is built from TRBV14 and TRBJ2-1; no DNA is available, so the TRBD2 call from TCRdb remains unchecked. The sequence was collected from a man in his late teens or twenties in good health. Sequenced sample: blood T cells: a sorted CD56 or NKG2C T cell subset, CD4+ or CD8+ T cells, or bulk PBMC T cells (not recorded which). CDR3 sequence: CASSSSLGLAGLGQFF. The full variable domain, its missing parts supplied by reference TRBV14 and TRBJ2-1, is EAGVTQFPSHSVIEKGQTVTLRCDPISGHDNLYWYRRVMGKEIKFLLHFVKESKQDESGMPNNRFLAERTGGTYSTLKVQPAELEDSGVYFCASSSSLGLAGLGQFFGPGTRLTVL.